This is a list of T cell receptor beta chains from one sample in a study of blood T cell repertoires in COVID-19. TCRdb's copy holds only in-frame clones and misses some; the assay was immunoSEQ multiplex PCR. The data show over 200,000 clones, with around four fifths seen just once and approximately 2.6% held by the top ten. The source material was peripheral blood. The receptors stem from a woman in her 70s with active or convalescent COVID-19. Both conserved end residues are part of each CDR3. A D gene is named only where the DNA matches it firmly.

D gene: NA; J gene: TRBJ2-3; V gene: TRBV4-1; CDR3 protein: CASSRTVRAHTDTQYF; CDR3 DNA: TGCGCCAGCAGCCGGACGGTCAGGGCCCACACAGATACGCAGTATTTT
D gene: TRBD1; J gene: TRBJ2-1; V gene: TRBV24-1; CDR3 protein: CATSDLRQGANEQFF; CDR3 DNA: TGTGCCACCAGTGATTTGAGACAGGGGGCGAATGAGCAGTTCTTC
D gene: NA; J gene: TRBJ2-7; V gene: TRBV12-3/TRBV12-4; CDR3 protein: CASSTDGTYEQYF; CDR3 DNA: TGTGCCAGCAGTACGGACGGGACCTACGAGCAGTACTTC
D gene: NA; J gene: TRBJ2-2; V gene: TRBV24-1; CDR3 protein: CATSDAGINTGELFF; CDR3 DNA: TGTGCCACCAGTGACGCCGGGATCAACACCGGGGAGCTGTTTTTT
D gene: TRBD2; J gene: TRBJ2-7; V gene: TRBV10-1; CDR3 protein: CASPGVAGYEQYF; CDR3 DNA: TGCGCCAGCCCCGGTGTAGCGGGATACGAGCAGTACTTC
D gene: TRBD1; J gene: TRBJ1-1; V gene: TRBV7-2; CDR3 protein: CASSLAQGRTEAFF; CDR3 DNA: TGTGCCAGCAGCTTAGCACAGGGGAGGACTGAAGCTTTCTTT
D gene: NA; J gene: TRBJ2-2; V gene: TRBV5-6; CDR3 protein: CASSLRGPGELFF; CDR3 DNA: TGTGCCAGCAGCCTCAGGGGTCCCGGGGAGCTGTTTTTT
D gene: TRBD1; J gene: TRBJ1-3; V gene: TRBV6-6; CDR3 protein: CASTLGQGGNTIYF; CDR3 DNA: TGTGCCAGCACGTTAGGACAGGGAGGAAACACCATATATTTT
D gene: NA; J gene: TRBJ2-3; V gene: TRBV6-2/TRBV6-3; CDR3 protein: CASSYEADTQYF; CDR3 DNA: TGTGCCAGCAGTTATGAGGCAGATACGCAGTATTTT
D gene: TRBD2; J gene: TRBJ2-1; V gene: TRBV3-1/TRBV3-2; CDR3 protein: CATGLASGGYEQFF; CDR3 DNA: TGTGCCACCGGATTGGCTAGCGGGGGGTATGAGCAGTTCTTC
D gene: NA; J gene: TRBJ2-2; V gene: TRBV5-5; CDR3 protein: CASSVGTYTGELFF; CDR3 DNA: TGTGCCAGCAGCGTCGGGACTTACACCGGGGAGCTGTTTTTT
D gene: NA; J gene: TRBJ2-1; V gene: TRBV2; CDR3 protein: CASSEGPGRWDNEQFF; CDR3 DNA: TGTGCCAGCAGTGAAGGTCCAGGGCGATGGGACAATGAGCAGTTCTTC
D gene: NA; J gene: TRBJ1-5; V gene: TRBV19; CDR3 protein: CASSIQGSARYQPQHF; CDR3 DNA: TGTGCCAGTAGTATCCAAGGGAGCGCGAGGTACCAGCCCCAGCATTTT
D gene: TRBD2; J gene: TRBJ2-1; V gene: TRBV18; CDR3 protein: CASSTRGLAIYNEQFF; CDR3 DNA: TGTGCCAGCTCAACCCGGGGACTAGCTATCTACAATGAGCAGTTCTTC
D gene: TRBD1; J gene: TRBJ2-7; V gene: TRBV6-1; CDR3 protein: CASTGRDRDSDEQYF; CDR3 DNA: TGTGCCAGCACCGGCCGGGACAGGGATAGCGACGAGCAGTACTTC
D gene: TRBD1; J gene: TRBJ1-5; V gene: TRBV28; CDR3 protein: CASSTPRTGHQPQHF; CDR3 DNA: TGTGCCAGCAGTACGCCTCGGACAGGGCATCAGCCCCAGCATTTT
D gene: TRBD1; J gene: TRBJ1-1; V gene: TRBV7-9; CDR3 protein: CASSLSRTGRAFF; CDR3 DNA: TGTGCCAGCAGCTTATCACGGACAGGCCGAGCTTTCTTT